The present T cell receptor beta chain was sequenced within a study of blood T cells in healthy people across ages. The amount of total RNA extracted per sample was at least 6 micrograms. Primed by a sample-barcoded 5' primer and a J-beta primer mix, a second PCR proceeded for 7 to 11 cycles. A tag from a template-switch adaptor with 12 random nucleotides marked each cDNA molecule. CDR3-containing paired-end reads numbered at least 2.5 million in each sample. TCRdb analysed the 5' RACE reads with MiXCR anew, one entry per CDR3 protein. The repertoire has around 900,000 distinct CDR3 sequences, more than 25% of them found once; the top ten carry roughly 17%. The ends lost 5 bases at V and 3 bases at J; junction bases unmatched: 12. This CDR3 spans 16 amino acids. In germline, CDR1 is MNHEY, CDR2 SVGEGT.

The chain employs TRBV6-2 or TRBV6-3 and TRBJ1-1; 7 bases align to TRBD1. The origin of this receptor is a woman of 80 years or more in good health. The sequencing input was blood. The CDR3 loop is CASSKDRRPSYTEAFF. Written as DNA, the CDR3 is TGTGCCAGCAGTAAGGACAGGAGGCCGTCATACACTGAAGCTTTCTTT.